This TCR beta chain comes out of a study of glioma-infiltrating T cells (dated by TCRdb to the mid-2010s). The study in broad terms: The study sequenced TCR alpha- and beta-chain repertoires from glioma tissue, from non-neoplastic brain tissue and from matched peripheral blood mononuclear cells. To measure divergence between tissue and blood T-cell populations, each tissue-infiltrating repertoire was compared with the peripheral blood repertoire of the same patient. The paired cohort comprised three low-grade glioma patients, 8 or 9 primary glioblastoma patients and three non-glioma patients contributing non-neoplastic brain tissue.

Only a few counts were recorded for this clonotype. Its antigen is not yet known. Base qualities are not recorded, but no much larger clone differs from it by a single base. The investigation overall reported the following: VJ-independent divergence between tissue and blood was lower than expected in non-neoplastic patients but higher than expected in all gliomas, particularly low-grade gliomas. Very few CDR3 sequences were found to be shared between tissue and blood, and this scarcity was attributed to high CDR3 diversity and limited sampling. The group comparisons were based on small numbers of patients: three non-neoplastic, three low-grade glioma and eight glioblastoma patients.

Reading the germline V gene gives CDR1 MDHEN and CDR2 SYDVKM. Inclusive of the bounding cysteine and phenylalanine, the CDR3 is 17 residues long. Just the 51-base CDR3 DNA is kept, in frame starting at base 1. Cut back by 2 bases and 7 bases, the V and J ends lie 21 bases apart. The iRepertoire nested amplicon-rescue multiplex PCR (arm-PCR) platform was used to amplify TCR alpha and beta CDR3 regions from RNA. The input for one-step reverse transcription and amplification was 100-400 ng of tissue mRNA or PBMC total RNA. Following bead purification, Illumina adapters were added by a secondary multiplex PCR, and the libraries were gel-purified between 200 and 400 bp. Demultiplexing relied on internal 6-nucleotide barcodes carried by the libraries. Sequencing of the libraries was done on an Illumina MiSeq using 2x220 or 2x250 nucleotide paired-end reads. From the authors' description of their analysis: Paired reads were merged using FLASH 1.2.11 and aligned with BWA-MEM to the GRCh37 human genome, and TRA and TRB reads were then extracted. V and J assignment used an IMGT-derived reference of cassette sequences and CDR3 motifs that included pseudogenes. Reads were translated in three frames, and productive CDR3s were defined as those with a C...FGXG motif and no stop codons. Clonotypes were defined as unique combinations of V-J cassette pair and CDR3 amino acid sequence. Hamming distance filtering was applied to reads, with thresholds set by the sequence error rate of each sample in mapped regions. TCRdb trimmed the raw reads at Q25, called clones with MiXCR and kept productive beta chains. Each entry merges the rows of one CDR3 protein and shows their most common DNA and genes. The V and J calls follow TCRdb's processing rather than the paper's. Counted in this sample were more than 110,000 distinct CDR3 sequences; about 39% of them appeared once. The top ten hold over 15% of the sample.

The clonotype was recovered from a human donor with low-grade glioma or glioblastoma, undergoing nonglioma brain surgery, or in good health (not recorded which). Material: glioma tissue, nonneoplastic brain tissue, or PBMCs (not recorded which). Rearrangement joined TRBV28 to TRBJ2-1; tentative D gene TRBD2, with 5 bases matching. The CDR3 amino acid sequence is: CASSLPSPGRPLNEQFF. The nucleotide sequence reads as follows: TGTGCCAGCAGTTTACCTAGCCCCGGACGACCTCTGAATGAGCAGTTCTTC. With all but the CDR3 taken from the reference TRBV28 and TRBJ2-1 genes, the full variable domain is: DVKVTQSSRYLVKRTGEKVFLECVQDMDHENMFWYRQDPGLGLRLIYFSYDVKMKEKGDIPEGYSVSREKKERFSLILESASTNQTSMYLCASSLPSPGRPLNEQFFGPGTRLTVL.